The 17 T cell receptor beta chains presented below share a single source sample, sequenced in a study of identical twins (dated by TCRdb to between 2015 and 2016). Libraries came from 5' RACE. Sequencing instrument: Illumina HiSeq 2000. TCRdb redid the processing of the public reads, applying fastp at Q25 and MiXCR, and retained in-frame beta chains. Merged by CDR3 protein, the rows form single entries marked with the most common genes and DNA. Counted in this sample were fewer than 450,000 distinct CDR3 sequences; around 9.7% of them appeared once. The biggest ten clones account for around 8.6% of the sample. The sequencing sample was made of naive T cells sorted from blood. The cell subset or site label of this sample denotes: cells isolated with a human naive T-cell isolation kit. The receptors shown here come from a woman between 45 and 60 years old in good health.

This clonotype was seen a few times. V and J are TRBV20-1 and TRBJ2-1, with 8 bases matching TRBD2. J gave up 7 bases and V 0 bases, and 8 bases lay outside the gene matches. The CDR3 is made up of 15 amino acids. Germline V gene lookup returns CDR1 DFQATT and CDR2 SNEGSKA (reference sequence). CDR3: CSARDLDLAGNEQFF. In nucleotides, the CDR3 is TGCAGTGCTAGAGATCTAGACCTAGCGGGTAATGAGCAGTTCTTC.

In its sample, this clonotype was seen a few times. V gene TRBV3-1 combines with J gene TRBJ2-1; D might be TRBD2 (5 bases). The CDR3 is made up of 15 amino acids. Trimming shortened V by 3 bases and J by 4 bases, and 13 bases separated the two germline ends. Per germline, CDR1 LGHDT and CDR2 YNNKEL (reference sequence). DNA for the CDR3: TGTGCCAGCAGCCATTACCGGGAAGGGTACAATGAGCAGTTCTTC. Translated: CASSHYREGYNEQFF.

This clonotype was detected a few times. V is TRBV29-1 and J is TRBJ2-7; D not certain. This CDR3 contains 12 residues. Germline lookup yields CDR1 SQVTM and CDR2 ANQGSEA. Trimming shortened V by 6 bases and J by 6 bases, and 15 bases separated the two germline ends. Here the CDR3 DNA reads TGCAGCGTCCGGATAGGGTTAGGCGAGCAGTACTTC. It encodes CSVRIGLGEQYF.

The rearrangement uses TRBV12-3 or TRBV12-4 and TRBJ2-2; D gene ambiguous. The CDR3 extends over 16 amino acids. The V end lost 4 bases, the J end lost 3 bases, and 15 bases lay between the germline ends. CDR3 amino acids: CASSSPLTSYTGELFF. Here the CDR3 DNA reads TGTGCCAGCAGTTCCCCCTTGACATCGTACACCGGGGAGCTGTTTTTT.

This clonotype was counted at least ten times. This sequence joins TRBV4-1 and TRBJ2-1; the match to TRBD1 covers 7 bases. There are 14 residues in the CDR3. V trimming: 6 bases; J trimming: 0 bases; junction bases outside the gene matches: 2. The germline V gene has CDR1 MGHRA and CDR2 YSYEKL. CDR3 residues: CASRTGRSYNEQFF. CDR3 nucleotides: TGCGCCAGCAGGACAGGGCGCTCCTACAATGAGCAGTTCTTC.

The rearrangement joins TRBV6-2 or TRBV6-3 to TRBJ2-5, with 8 bases matching TRBD2. Trimming cost V 8 bases and J 2 bases; bases outside gene matches: 7. Germline V gives CDR1 MNHEY, CDR2 SVGEGT. This CDR3 is 14 amino acids long. The chain's CDR3 is CASGISGTQETQYF. As DNA, the CDR3 is TGTGCCAGCGGGATTAGCGGGACGCAAGAGACCCAGTACTTC.

This clonotype was detected only a few times. V and J are TRBV12-3 or TRBV12-4 and TRBJ1-1; 7 bases fit TRBD1. There are 14 residues in the CDR3. V gave up 5 bases and J gave up 1 base; unmatched junction bases: 4. CDR3 residues: CASSPRDRNTEAFF. Written as DNA, the CDR3 is TGTGCCAGCAGTCCACGGGACAGGAACACTGAAGCTTTCTTT.

The V call is TRBV4-1, the J call TRBJ2-3; 10 nucleotides agree with TRBD2. Germline V lookup: CDR1 MGHRA, CDR2 YSYEKL. Trimming took 1 base from V and 0 from J; bases not matched to a gene: 4. The CDR3 is 17 amino acids. CDR3 coding DNA: TGCGCCAGCAGCCAAGGCTCGGGACTAGCGAGCACAGATACGCAGTATTTT. This translates into CASSQGSGLASTDTQYF.

This clonotype was seen more than once but under ten times. The CDR3 DNA reads as TGTGCCAGCAGTGGACAGGGAGAGTATGGCTACACCTTC. Amino acid sequence: CASSGQGEYGYTF. V is TRBV11-3 and J is TRBJ1-2, with 8 positions matching TRBD1. CDR1 is SGHNT and CDR2 is YENEEA in the germline V gene. CDR3 size: 13 residues. Trimming cost V 6 bases and J 5 bases; bases outside gene matches: 5.

The table lists this clonotype with many counts. The chain couples TRBV21-1 to TRBJ2-7; whether TRBD2, the table's D call, matches the DNA was not checked. TRBV21-1 is shown as a pseudogene. This CDR3 is 17 amino acids long. CDR3 amino acids: CASSKGTSGRRTYEQYV. The CDR3 DNA reads as TGTGCCAGCAGCAAAGGGACTAGCGGGAGGCGTACCTACGAGCAGTACGTC.

This clonotype has a count of ten or more. This chain links TRBV10-3 with TRBJ2-7; D uncertain. The V end was cut by 0 bases, the J end by 5 bases, with 8 bases between. CDR3 size: 13 residues. CDR1 and CDR2 from the germline V gene are ENHRY and SYGVKD. CDR3 DNA: TGTGCCATCAGTGAGTCGACTGAGAACGAGCAGTACGTC. Its protein product is CAISESTENEQYV.

This clonotype has just a few counts. This chain uses TRBV27 with TRBJ1-5, with D possibly TRBD1 on 6 matching bases. Trimming removed 1 base at V and 4 bases at J, with 11 bases between. This CDR3 spans 15 amino acids. Germline values: CDR1 MNHEY, CDR2 SMNVEV (reference sequence). The DNA for the CDR3 is TGTGCCAGCAGTTTATGGAGTCAGGGGAATCAGCCCCAGCATTTT. This encodes CASSLWSQGNQPQHF.

DNA of the CDR3: TGTGCCAGCAGCCAACGTCCCAGGAATGGATGGCAGGAGACCCAGTACTTC. Amino acid sequence: CASSQRPRNGWQETQYF. The chain recombines TRBV3-1 with TRBJ2-5; D uncertain. Trimming left V 2 bases short and J 5 bases short, with 21 bases between. Per the germline V gene, CDR1 is LGHDT and CDR2 is YNNKEL (reference sequence). The CDR3 spans 17 residues.

This clonotype turned up a few times. The chain carries TRBV7-9 and TRBJ2-3; 8 nucleotides agree with TRBD2. This CDR3 region has 14 residues. Germline values: CDR1 SEHNR, CDR2 FQNEAQ (reference sequence). V lost 6 bases to trimming and J lost 3 bases; unmatched junction nucleotides: 5. CDR3 amino acids: CASSREGLTDTQYF. The CDR3 nucleotides are TGTGCCAGCAGTCGGGAGGGCCTAACAGATACGCAGTATTTT.

Points on this clonotype: The conserved phenylalanine or tryptophan normally closing the CDR3 is absent here, so this likely arose from a read error. The limits of the CDR3 on the DNA are not certain, so only TCRdb's listed CDR3 is given. This chain links TRBV27 with TRBJ1-1; the table calls TRBD1, which could not be checked here. The CDR3 comprises 11 residues, both ends counted. CDR1 MNHEY and CDR2 SMNVEV come from the germline V gene (reference sequence). This chain's CDR3 is CASSLHEGVPM.

V gene TRBV12-3 or TRBV12-4 combines with J gene TRBJ2-7; no clear D. The ends were cut back, 3 bases at V and 5 bases at J, with 14 bases in the middle. The CDR3 has 14 residues. CDR3 in amino acids: CASSLVGTQDEQYV. Here the CDR3 DNA reads TGTGCCAGCAGTTTGGTGGGCACCCAAGACGAGCAGTACGTC.

This chain connects TRBV29-1 to TRBJ2-7; the match to TRBD1 covers 7 bases. The CDR3 spans 13 residues. V trimming: 7 bases; J trimming: 5 bases; junction bases outside the gene matches: 11. Germline V gene lookup returns CDR1 SQVTM and CDR2 ANQGSEA. The CDR3 is CSGRQGRGNEQYF. CDR3 sequence (DNA): TGCAGCGGCCGACAGGGTAGGGGGAACGAGCAGTACTTC.